What follows is one TCR beta chain and its context. The antigen is unknown. The record originates from a study of blood T cells in healthy people across ages. Whole-study results and caveats: PBMC samples, being unsorted, prevented any conclusive comparison of naive and antigen-experienced cells.

Sample-barcoded 5' priming and a J-beta primer mix drove a second PCR of roughly 7 to 11 cycles. From the 5' RACE reads, TCRdb called clonotypes with MiXCR, one entry per CDR3 protein. The table lists some 1.1 million distinct CDR3 sequences, roughly two fifths of them singletons. Per individual sample, total RNA of at least 5.5 micrograms was extracted. The CDR3 length is 16 residues. CDR1 is LGHNA and CDR2 is YNFKEQ in the germline V gene. The V end lost 0 bases, the J end lost 1 base, and 9 bases lay between the germline ends. The clonotype comes from a man aged 18 to 30 in good health. Source material: blood. The rearrangement uses TRBV4-2 and TRBJ2-2; D not certain. The DNA for the CDR3 is TGTGCCAGCAGCCAAGAACGTAATCTGAACACCGGGGAGCTGTTTTTT. Amino acids: CASSQERNLNTGELFF.